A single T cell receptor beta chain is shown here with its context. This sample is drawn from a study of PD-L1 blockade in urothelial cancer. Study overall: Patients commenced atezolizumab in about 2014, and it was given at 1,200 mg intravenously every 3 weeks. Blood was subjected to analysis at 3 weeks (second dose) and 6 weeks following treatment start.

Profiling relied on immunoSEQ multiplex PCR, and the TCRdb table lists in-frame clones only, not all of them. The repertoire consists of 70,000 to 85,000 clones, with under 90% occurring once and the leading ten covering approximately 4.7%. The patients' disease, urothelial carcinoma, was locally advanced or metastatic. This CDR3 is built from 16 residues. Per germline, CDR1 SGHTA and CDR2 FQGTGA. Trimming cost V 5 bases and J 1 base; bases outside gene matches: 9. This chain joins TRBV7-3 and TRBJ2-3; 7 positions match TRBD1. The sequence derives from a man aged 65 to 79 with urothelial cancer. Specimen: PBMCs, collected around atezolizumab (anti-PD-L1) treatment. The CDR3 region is CASSATGVRGTDTQYF. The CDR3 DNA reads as TGTGCCAGCAGCGCAACAGGGGTCCGGGGCACAGATACGCAGTATTTT.